Listed here are 26 T cell receptor beta chains from one sample, sequenced in a study of cytomegalovirus exposure and HLA in healthy donors. The study ran its PCR with 60 Vbeta and 13 Jbeta primers. Libraries were prepared by immunoSEQ multiplex PCR; TCRdb keeps only in-frame clonotypes and omits some of them. Of about 64,000 clones in the sample, approximately 80% were seen once. The sample taken for sequencing was PBMCs. The source of these receptors is a man in his late teens or twenties in good health and CMV-seropositive.

This clone was detected once. The chain couples TRBV28 to TRBJ1-1; D is unclear. Germline lookup yields CDR1 MDHEN and CDR2 SYDVKM. Trimming pared 5 bases from V and 0 bases from J, leaving 7 bases between. The CDR3 extends over 13 amino acids. CDR3: CASSLGMNTEAFF. Written as DNA, the CDR3 is TGTGCCAGCAGTCTAGGAATGAACACTGAAGCTTTCTTT.

This clone occurred a few times. The chain combines TRBV6-6 with TRBJ1-1; D ambiguous. Trimming took 0 bases from V and 6 from J, leaving 5 bases between them. CDR1 is MNHNY, CDR2 SVGAGI, per germline (reference sequence). This CDR3 is built from 12 residues. The DNA of the CDR3 is TGTGCCAGCAGTTACTCGAGTGCTGAAGCTTTCTTT. This codes for CASSYSSAEAFF.

Here the CDR3 reads CSAGQFEQYF. The CDR3 DNA reads TGCAGTGCCGGACAGTTCGAGCAGTACTTC. V and J are TRBV20-1 and TRBJ2-7, with TRBD1 as a possible D gene (6 bases). This CDR3 spans 10 amino acids. Germline CDR1 reads DFQATT; CDR2 reads SNEGSKA (reference sequence). V lost 6 bases and J lost 6, with 9 bases in between.

The chain joins TRBV29-1 to TRBJ1-2; 7 bases are shared with TRBD1. The V gene end was trimmed by 5 bases and the J gene end by 7 bases; junction bases not matched to a gene: 4. CDR3 length: 11 residues. Per germline, CDR1 SQVTM and CDR2 ANQGSEA. The CDR3 region is CSVLTGPGYTF. As DNA, the CDR3 is TGCAGCGTTTTGACAGGGCCTGGCTACACCTTC. The variable domain in full, with the rest retrieved from reference TRBV29-1 and TRBJ1-2, is SAVISQKPSRDICQRGTSLTIQCQVDSQVTMMFWYRQQPGQSLTLIATANQGSEATYESGFVIDKFPISRPNLTFSTLTVSNMSPEDSSIYLCSVLTGPGYTFGSGTRLTVV.

The rearrangement uses TRBV4-1 and TRBJ2-3; D ambiguous. Germline V lookup: CDR1 MGHRA, CDR2 YSYEKL. The length of the CDR3 is 13 residues. The ends were cut back, 2 bases at V and 4 bases at J, with 7 bases in the middle. The CDR3 DNA reads as TGCGCCAGCAGCCAAACTCTATCAGATACGCAGTATTTT. This sequence encodes CASSQTLSDTQYF.

The V and J genes are TRBV2 and TRBJ2-3; D not certain. The V gene lost 1 base and the J gene lost 4 bases, with 6 bases spanning the gap. CDR1 is SNHLY and CDR2 is FYNNEI in the germline V gene. The length of the CDR3 is 13 residues. Here the CDR3 DNA reads TGTGCCAGCAGTGAAGTCCTCGCAGATACGCAGTATTTT. Amino acids: CASSEVLADTQYF.

In this sample, this clone turned up a few times. The V gene is TRBV4-1, the J gene TRBJ1-6; D might be TRBD1 (6 bases). Per the germline V gene, CDR1 is MGHRA and CDR2 is YSYEKL. This CDR3 has 15 amino acids. V was clipped by 0 bases and J by 9 bases, with 12 bases between them. CDR3 in amino acids: CASSQDPGASSPLHF. CDR3 sequence (DNA): TGCGCCAGCAGCCAAGATCCAGGGGCCAGTTCACCCCTCCACTTT.

The V call is TRBV2, the J call TRBJ1-3; possible D gene TRBD1, 5 bases. Trimming removed 6 bases from V and 0 bases from J, with 18 bases in between. Germline V gene data show CDR1 as SNHLY and CDR2 as FYNNEI. The CDR3 totals 17 residues. The CDR3 DNA follows: TGTGCCAGCAGGGAGGGGACGGCTGGAAGCTCTGGAAACACCATATATTTT. Translated: CASREGTAGSSGNTIYF.

The chain has TRBV4-1 and TRBJ2-5, with 11 bases aligning to TRBD1. The V gene's germline CDR1 is MGHRA and CDR2 YSYEKL. The J segment lost 1 base and the V segment lost 6 bases, leaving 4 bases of the junction unmatched. The CDR3 length is 15 residues. DNA of the CDR3: TGCGCCAGCAGGTCGGGACAGGGGGGCCAAGAGACCCAGTACTTC. This gives the protein CASRSGQGGQETQYF.

The chain carries TRBV9 and TRBJ1-5; D is unresolved. This CDR3 has 13 amino acids. V lost 0 bases to trimming and J lost 9 bases, with 10 bases between them. Germline CDR1 is SGDLS and CDR2 is YYNGEE. CDR3 sequence reads: CASSVGGAGPQHF. The CDR3 DNA follows: TGTGCCAGCAGCGTAGGAGGCGCGGGGCCCCAGCATTTT.

The chain has TRBV28 and TRBJ2-7, with D unclear. The V gene lost 5 bases and the J gene lost 4 bases, with 6 bases spanning the gap. The CDR3 has 11 residues. Germline V gene data show CDR1 as MDHEN and CDR2 as SYDVKM. The CDR3 sequence is CASSQNYEQYF. Here the CDR3 DNA reads TGTGCCAGCAGTCAGAATTACGAGCAGTACTTC.

A single count supports this clone. V is TRBV7-7 and J is TRBJ1-5; D not resolved. V was clipped by 10 bases and J by 0 bases, with 28 bases between them. Germline V gives CDR1 SSHAT, CDR2 FNYEAQ (reference sequence). The CDR3 extends over 19 amino acids. For the CDR3, the DNA is TGTGCCATCACCACGGAGGGCCCGAATAAGTCTAATAGCAATCAGCCCCAGCATTTT. Translated, it gives CAITTEGPNKSNSNQPQHF. The entire variable domain, with the rest obtained from reference TRBV7-7 and TRBJ1-5, is as follows: GAGVSQSPRYKVTKRGQDVTLRCDPISSHATLYWYQQALGQGPEFLTYFNYEAQPDKSGLPSDRFSAERPEGSISTLTIQRTEQRDSAMYRCAITTEGPNKSNSNQPQHFGDGTRLSIL.

This clone came up a few times. V is TRBV2 and J is TRBJ1-1; TRBD1 agrees at 8 bases. Germline V CDR1 and CDR2: SNHLY, FYNNEI. The length of the CDR3 is 13 residues. V lost 7 bases and J lost 3; bases outside the gene matches: 4. CDR3 loop: CASNPGQDTEAFF. CDR3 sequence (DNA): TGTGCCAGCAACCCGGGACAGGACACTGAAGCTTTCTTT.

The chain links TRBV6-1 to TRBJ2-7; TRBD2 agrees at 7 bases. The CDR3 is 12 residues long. CDR1 MNHNS and CDR2 SASEGT come from the germline V gene. V lost 7 bases, J lost 8 bases, and 8 bases stayed unmatched. Here the CDR3 DNA reads TGTGCCAGCACTATGCGGGAGCGAAAGCAGTACTTC. It is translated as CASTMRERKQYF.

The chain has TRBV29-1 and TRBJ1-2, with TRBD1 matching 8 bases. There are 13 residues in the CDR3. Per the germline V gene, CDR1 is SQVTM and CDR2 is ANQGSEA. V shed 6 bases and J 4 bases; nucleotides not matched to a gene: 7. The CDR3 reads CSVETGVGYGYTF. The CDR3, as DNA: TGCAGCGTCGAGACAGGGGTCGGCTATGGCTACACCTTC.

This chain links TRBV7-2 with TRBJ2-2, with D hard to call. Trimming stripped 7 bases from V and 4 bases from J, with 10 bases between. This CDR3 spans 13 amino acids. The germline V gene encodes CDR1 SGHTA and CDR2 FQGNSA. CDR3 sequence: CASTPRPTGELFF. CDR3 coding DNA: TGTGCCAGCACCCCGAGGCCCACCGGGGAGCTGTTTTTT.

The chain is built from TRBV6-1 and TRBJ1-1; D perhaps matches TRBD1 (5 bases). Germline-derived CDR1 and CDR2 are MNHNS and SASEGT. V dropped 0 bases and J dropped 6 bases, with 8 bases sitting between them. This CDR3 has 13 amino acids. CDR3 in amino acids: CASSEAPQAEAFF. In DNA form, the CDR3 reads TGTGCCAGCAGTGAAGCGCCACAGGCTGAAGCTTTCTTT.

The V and J genes are TRBV2 and TRBJ2-7; D is perhaps TRBD2 (7 bases). V lost 1 base, J lost 1 base, and 11 bases lay in between. CDR1 SNHLY and CDR2 FYNNEI come from the germline V gene. CDR3 length: 15 residues. The chain's CDR3 is CASSEGRGLSYEQYF. In DNA form, the CDR3 reads TGTGCCAGCAGTGAAGGCAGGGGACTATCCTACGAGCAGTACTTC.

The J gene is TRBJ2-1, the V gene TRBV5-6; the match to TRBD2 covers 11 bases. This CDR3 region has 14 residues. Germline V lookup: CDR1 SGHDT, CDR2 YYEEEE. V lost 3 bases to trimming and J lost 10 bases; unmatched junction nucleotides: 6. The CDR3 here is CASSSTSGAREQFF. The CDR3 coding sequence is TGTGCCAGCAGCTCGACTAGCGGGGCCCGCGAGCAGTTCTTC.

As for this clone: The junction departs from germline at one end; a sequencing error may be responsible. The V call is TRBV29-1, the J call TRBJ1-2; no clear D gene. The CDR3 covers 14 residues. Germline CDR1 and CDR2: SQVTM and ANQGSEA. CDR3 in amino acids: CSVEEPEYRHGYTF. CDR3 DNA: TGCAGCGTCGAAGAGCCGGAGTACCGACATGGCTACACCTTC.

This chain links TRBV4-1 with TRBJ1-1, with 7 bases fitting TRBD1. The CDR3 covers 16 residues. Germline V CDR1 and CDR2: MGHRA, YSYEKL. Trimming at V came to 4 bases and at J to 1 base, leaving 9 bases not matched to a gene. The DNA for the CDR3 is TGCGCCAGCAGCCCGATCGACAGGGCTAGGAACACTGAAGCTTTCTTT. It codes for CASSPIDRARNTEAFF.

J is TRBJ1-5 and V is TRBV19; the D is unclear. Germline lookup yields CDR1 LNHDA and CDR2 SQIVND (reference sequence). CDR3 length: 13 amino acids. Trimming removed 4 bases from V and 5 bases from J, with 9 bases in between. This CDR3 reads CASSTSIDQPQHF. CDR3 DNA: TGTGCCAGTAGTACTTCAATAGATCAGCCCCAGCATTTT.

The CDR3 protein is CASSYSPRDTQYF. The CDR3 DNA is TGTGCCAGCAGCTACTCCCCACGAGATACGCAGTATTTT. V and J are TRBV2 and TRBJ2-3, with no clear D. Germline V gives CDR1 SNHLY, CDR2 FYNNEI. V dropped 6 bases and J dropped 5 bases, with 12 bases sitting between them. The CDR3 spans 13 residues.

The rearrangement links TRBV15 to TRBJ2-7, with TRBD1 matching over 11 bases. Germline loops: CDR1 LNHNV, CDR2 YYDKDF (reference sequence). This CDR3 region has 14 residues. The trim removed 5 bases at V and 4 bases at J, leaving 4 bases unmatched. Here the CDR3 reads CATSWDRGVYEQYF. The CDR3 bases are TGTGCCACCAGCTGGGACAGGGGGGTTTACGAGCAGTACTTC.

The chain links TRBV25-1 to TRBJ2-7; D possibly corresponds to TRBD2 (5 bases). The CDR3 totals 13 residues. The V gene's germline CDR1 is MGHDK and CDR2 SYGVNS. Trimming stripped 3 bases from V and 0 bases from J, with 6 bases between. This chain's CDR3 is CASSEGSSYEQYF. CDR3 bases: TGTGCCAGCAGTGAGGGGAGCTCCTACGAGCAGTACTTC.

This rearrangement joins TRBV2 to TRBJ2-5; TRBD2 agrees at 16 bases. The ends lost 8 bases at V and 4 bases at J; junction bases unmatched: 7. The CDR3 contains 16 residues. Germline V gives CDR1 SNHLY, CDR2 FYNNEI. The DNA for the CDR3 is TGTGCCAGCTCGGGGACTAGCGGGAGGGCCGCAGAGACCCAGTACTTC. Translating it yields CASSGTSGRAAETQYF.